The 8 T cell receptor beta chains below all came from one sample that was sequenced in a study of T cells in tumors after PD-1 blockade. Profiled with immunoSEQ multiplex PCR; TCRdb holds only in-frame clones, not every one. The data hold around 7,000 clones, with nearly 70% observed a single time. The sample was tumor tissue, taken after anti-PD-1 treatment. These receptors were collected from a human donor with basal cell carcinoma.

The chain carries TRBV6-5 and TRBJ2-1; 10 nucleotides match TRBD1. Looked up from germline, CDR1 is MNHEY and CDR2 is SVGAGI. The CDR3 covers 15 residues. Trimming took 5 bases from V and 6 from J; bases not matched to a gene: 7. CDR3 in DNA: TGTGCCAGCAGTCAACCGGGACAGGGGTTCAATGAGCAGTTCTTC. It translates to CASSQPGQGFNEQFF.

This clone was seen a handful of times. V gene TRBV5-1 combines with J gene TRBJ2-1; TRBD1 agrees at 9 bases. This CDR3 has 17 amino acids. Trimming removed 4 bases from V and 8 bases from J; junction bases left unmatched: 16. CDR1 and CDR2 from the germline V gene are SGHRS and YFSETQ. DNA for the CDR3: TGCGCCAGCAGCACCTCGAGGACAGGGGACTCTAGGTATGAGCAGTTCTTC. Its translation is CASSTSRTGDSRYEQFF.

This clone has only one observation. This rearrangement joins TRBV20-1 to TRBJ2-5; D call uncertain. The CDR3 consists of 11 residues. V dropped 2 bases and J dropped 5 bases, with 6 bases sitting between them. CDR1 DFQATT and CDR2 SNEGSKA come from the germline V gene (reference sequence). The CDR3 loop reads CSARPRETQYF. CDR3 bases: TGCAGTGCTAGACCCCGTGAGACCCAGTACTTC.

CDR3 sequence: CASSYSGSSYNEQFF. As DNA, the CDR3 is TGTGCCAGCAGCTACAGCGGGAGCTCCTACAATGAGCAGTTCTTC. This sequence joins TRBV5-4 and TRBJ2-1, with TRBD2 matching 8 bases. The CDR3 runs 15 residues. CDR1 and CDR2 (germline): SGHNT, YYREEE (reference sequence). The ends lost 3 bases at V and 0 bases at J; junction bases unmatched: 2. Full variable domain (rest looked up from reference TRBV5-4 and TRBJ2-1): ETGVTQSPTHLIKTRGQQVTLRCSSQSGHNTVSWYQQALGQGPQFIFQYYREEENGRGNFPPRFSGLQFPNYSSELNVNALELDDSALYLCASSYSGSSYNEQFFGPGTRLTVL.

The chain uses TRBV19 and TRBJ1-1, with D unclear. CDR1 LNHDA and CDR2 SQIVND come from the germline V gene (reference sequence). V lost 0 bases and J 3 bases, leaving 17 bases between the germline ends. CDR3 length: 17 amino acids. The CDR3 reads CASSIDSLIRPDTEAFF. In DNA form, the CDR3 reads TGTGCCAGTAGTATAGATTCGCTGATTAGGCCGGACACTGAAGCTTTCTTT.

The rearrangement joins TRBV21-1 to TRBJ1-4; no DNA check was done on the table's D call, TRBD1. TRBV21-1 is a pseudogene locus. The length of the CDR3 is 15 residues. The CDR3 loop is CASNLSLQGREKLFF. The CDR3 region has the DNA TGTGCCAGCAACCTTTCCCTACAGGGCCGGGAAAAACTGTTTTTT.

The CDR3 region is CASSPRQPGNQPQHF. Written as DNA, the CDR3 is TGTGCCAGCAGCCCTCGACAGCCTGGCAATCAGCCCCAGCATTTT. This chain connects TRBV6-2 or TRBV6-3 to TRBJ1-5; perhaps TRBD1 as D (5 bases). This CDR3 is built from 15 residues. The V and J ends lost 6 bases and 2 bases respectively, with 14 bases between them. Germline V gene lookup returns CDR1 MNHEY and CDR2 SVGEGT.

This clone has just a few counts. The chain joins TRBV5-1 to TRBJ1-2, with D unclear. V dropped 4 bases and J dropped 4 bases, with 11 bases sitting between them. CDR1 is SGHRS, CDR2 YFSETQ, per germline. This CDR3 contains 13 residues. The CDR3 DNA reads TGCGCCAGCAGCCCTGACACCCTCTATGGCTACACCTTC. Protein sequence: CASSPDTLYGYTF.